A single sample is the source of the 9 T cell receptor beta chains below, sequenced in a study of cytomegalovirus exposure and HLA in healthy donors. Sequencing was performed with immunoSEQ multiplex PCR; in TCRdb, only in-frame clones are kept and a portion is missing. The sample gives about 75,000 clones, 85% of which show up once; around 3% is in the top ten. The sequenced sample was PBMCs. The receptors come from a young man in good health and CMV-seronegative.

This chain uses TRBV15 with TRBJ2-7; D is unresolved. The germline V and J ends were trimmed by 3 bases and 0 bases, with 9 bases remaining between them. This CDR3 is 14 amino acids long. Germline V gene lookup returns CDR1 LNHNV and CDR2 YYDKDF (reference sequence). The CDR3 loop reads CATSSDIRSYEQYV. In nucleotides, the CDR3 is TGTGCCACCAGCAGTGACATCCGCTCCTACGAGCAGTACGTC.

The V call is TRBV19, the J call TRBJ2-1; 15 positions agree with TRBD2. From germline, CDR1 is LNHDA and CDR2 SQIVND (reference sequence). The CDR3 has 17 amino acids. With 0 bases clipped from V and 9 bases from J, the junction kept 6 bases outside the gene matches. The CDR3 bases are TGTGCCAGTAGTATAGAGGGGACTAGCGGGAGGATGCTTGAGCAGTTCTTC. This codes for CASSIEGTSGRMLEQFF. Full variable domain (rest looked up from reference TRBV19 and TRBJ2-1): DGGITQSPKYLFRKEGQNVTLSCEQNLNHDAMYWYRQDPGQGLRLIYYSQIVNDFQKGDIAEGYSVSREKKESFPLTVTSAQKNPTAFYLCASSIEGTSGRMLEQFFGPGTRLTVL.

Within the sample, this clone is medium-sized. This chain links TRBV18 with TRBJ1-2; the match to TRBD1 covers 9 bases. Germline V gene data show CDR1 as KGHSH and CDR2 as LQKENI. The CDR3 contains 15 residues. With V trimmed by 0 bases and J by 7 bases, 6 bases remained unmatched. CDR3 sequence: CASSPPHRGQSGYTF. The DNA of the CDR3 is TGTGCCAGCTCACCACCGCACAGGGGGCAGAGTGGCTACACCTTC.

The rearrangement joins TRBV2 to TRBJ2-5; maybe TRBD1 (6 bases). The length of the CDR3 is 14 residues. V was trimmed by 6 bases and J by 3 bases, leaving 14 bases between them. Germline V CDR1 and CDR2: SNHLY, FYNNEI. The CDR3 protein is CASRGPKGEETQYF. CDR3 coding DNA: TGTGCCAGCAGGGGACCTAAGGGGGAAGAGACCCAGTACTTC. Full variable domain (missing parts from reference TRBV2 and TRBJ2-5): EPEVTQTPSHQVTQMGQEVILRCVPISNHLYFYWYRQILGQKVEFLVSFYNNEISEKSEIFDDQFSVERPDGSNFTLKIRSTKLEDSAMYFCASRGPKGEETQYFGPGTRLLVL.

The chain links TRBV4-3 to TRBJ2-2; 8 bases fit TRBD1. The V and J ends lost 0 bases and 5 bases, in that order; junction bases with no gene match: 5. The CDR3 runs 16 residues. Germline CDR1 is LGHNA and CDR2 is YSLEER. DNA of the CDR3: TGCGCCAGCAGCCAAGAGTTCGACAGGGGAACCGGGGAGCTGTTTTTT. Residues: CASSQEFDRGTGELFF.

The V call is TRBV7-9, the J call TRBJ2-1; 8 nucleotides line up with TRBD2. The V gene end was trimmed by 1 base and the J gene end by 3 bases; junction bases not matched to a gene: 8. This CDR3 is built from 17 residues. Per germline, CDR1 SEHNR and CDR2 FQNEAQ (reference sequence). CDR3 protein: CASSLDFGLAGYNEQFF. CDR3 DNA sequence: TGTGCCAGCAGCTTAGACTTTGGTCTAGCGGGCTACAATGAGCAGTTCTTC.

This clone was found once. The gene calls are TRBV6-4 and TRBJ2-3; no definite D call. The CDR3 totals 13 residues. Germline CDR1 MRHNA, CDR2 SNTAGT. The V end lost 6 bases, the J end lost 6 bases, and 13 bases lay between the germline ends. CDR3 sequence: CASSRYAADTQYF. CDR3 coding DNA: TGTGCCAGCAGCCGGTATGCCGCGGATACGCAGTATTTT.

This clone is a singleton in its sample. The J gene is TRBJ1-3, the V gene TRBV27, with D hard to call. Germline loops: CDR1 MNHEY, CDR2 SMNVEV (reference sequence). Trimming pared 6 bases from V and 3 bases from J, leaving 12 bases between. The CDR3 runs to 14 residues. CDR3 region: CASRRLGFGNTIYF. CDR3 in DNA: TGTGCCAGCAGACGACTCGGATTTGGAAACACCATATATTTT.

A remark on this clone: The junction does not match germline at one end; this may be a read error. This chain connects TRBV5-1 to TRBJ1-1, with 7 bases fitting TRBD1. The CDR3 sequence is 14 residues long. CDR1 is SGHRS, CDR2 YFSETQ, per germline. This CDR3 reads CASSLDRGAIEPFF. The CDR3 coding sequence is TGCGCCAGCAGCTTGGACAGGGGCGCCATTGAACCTTTCTTT.